A selection of T cell receptor beta chains follows, all from one sample in a study of neurological immune-mediated disorders. Each CDR3 protein gets one entry after TCRdb re-called the 5' RACE reads with MiXCR. The table shows more than 75,000 distinct CDR3 sequences, with 10% occurring only once. The specimen was PBMCs. The receptor source for this set is a man aged 40-50 years in good health. CDR3s include the opening cysteine and the closing phenylalanine or tryptophan. Fields, in order: D gene, V gene, J gene, clone size, CDR3 protein, CDR3 DNA. A D gene is named only where the DNA matches it firmly. Expanded clones get a size class; other rows say once, few or many, or leave the size out.

>TRBD1|TRBV29-1|TRBJ2-7|many
CSAAPWDSYEQYF
TGCAGCGCCGCCCCCTGGGACAGCTACGAGCAGTACTTC
>.|TRBV6-5|TRBJ2-1|many
CATRRLGDTYSYNEQFF
TGTGCCACTCGCAGACTAGGAGATACCTACTCCTACAATGAGCAGTTCTTC
>TRBD2|TRBV6-5|TRBJ2-2|many
CASSYSGLAGDTGELFF
TGTGCCAGCAGTTACTCCGGACTAGCGGGAGACACCGGGGAGCTGTTTTTT
>.|TRBV20-1|TRBJ2-1|many
CSARDPRLTFGQFF
TGCAGTGCTAGAGATCCCCGACTTACGTTCGGGCAGTTCTTC
>TRBD2|TRBV5-1|TRBJ2-7|.
CASSSPPGGTDYEQYF
TGCGCCAGCAGCTCCCCCCCGGGGGGAACCGATTACGAGCAGTACTTC
>TRBD1|TRBV29-1|TRBJ1-1|.
CSLTPGGTEAFF
TGCAGCCTGACCCCAGGGGGGACTGAAGCTTTCTTT
>.|TRBV5-6|TRBJ2-1|many
CASSLGGRSSYNEQFF
TGTGCCAGCAGCTTGGGGGGGAGAAGCTCCTACAATGAGCAGTTCTTC
>TRBD2|TRBV5-1|TRBJ2-3|many
CASSLALAGGADTQYF
TGCGCCAGCAGCTTGGCCCTGGCGGGAGGCGCAGATACGCAGTATTTT
>.|TRBV5-5|TRBJ1-4|many
CASSPWTFSTNEKLFF
TGTGCCAGCAGCCCTTGGACATTTTCAACTAATGAAAAACTGTTTTTT
>.|TRBV28|TRBJ1-5|many
CASTTEATGNQPQHF
TGTGCCAGTACGACCGAAGCTACAGGGAATCAGCCCCAGCATTTT
>.|TRBV15|TRBJ2-7|.
CATSRATSWRNEQYF
TGTGCCACCAGCAGAGCTACTAGCTGGAGAAACGAGCAGTACTTC
>.|TRBV6-6|TRBJ2-7|many
CASSYISYEQYF
TGTGCCAGCAGTTATATCTCCTACGAGCAGTACTTC
>.|TRBV28|TRBJ2-7|many
CASSLSSTGAYEQYF
TGTGCCAGCAGTTTATCCTCGACAGGTGCCTACGAGCAGTACTTC
>.|TRBV3-1|TRBJ1-2|many
CASSQDLRSFSGYTF
TGTGCCAGCAGCCAAGATTTGAGATCCTTTTCTGGCTACACCTTC
>TRBD1|TRBV10-3|TRBJ2-7|few
CAISLGQGQVGKQYF
TGTGCCATCAGCCTAGGACAGGGACAAGTGGGGAAGCAGTACTTC
>.|TRBV20-1|TRBJ1-2|many
CSAREGGNYGYTF
TGCAGTGCTAGAGAGGGGGGTAACTATGGCTACACCTTC
>TRBD2|TRBV7-9|TRBJ2-3|many
CASSPPVGRGGTDTQYF
TGTGCCAGCAGCCCCCCAGTCGGGCGGGGGGGCACAGATACGCAGTATTTT
>TRBD2|TRBV5-1|TRBJ2-7|many
CASSLRATGAGAPYEQYF
TGCGCCAGCAGCCTCCGGGCGACAGGAGCGGGGGCCCCCTACGAGCAGTACTTC
>TRBD2|TRBV20-1|TRBJ2-1|many
CSARDPRGGNDEQFF
TGCAGTGCTAGAGATCCCCGGGGGGGCAATGATGAGCAGTTCTTC
>.|TRBV5-1|TRBJ1-1|.
CASSLQASMNTEAFF
TGCGCCAGCAGCTTGCAGGCGAGTATGAACACTGAAGCTTTCTTT
>TRBD2|TRBV6-1|TRBJ2-3|many
CASSSGGFTDTQYF
TGTGCCAGCAGCAGCGGGGGGTTCACAGATACGCAGTATTTT
>.|TRBV20-1|TRBJ2-1|many
CSARDSEGASSSYNEQFF
TGCAGTGCTAGAGATTCGGAGGGGGCTTCAAGCTCCTACAATGAGCAGTTCTTC
>TRBD2|TRBV2|TRBJ2-7|many
CASSPPTGTSANEQYF
TGTGCCAGCAGCCCGCCGACCGGGACTAGCGCCAACGAGCAGTACTTC
>.|TRBV6-5|TRBJ1-5|many
CASSQASNQPQHF
TGTGCCAGCAGCCAGGCTAGCAATCAGCCCCAGCATTTT
>.|TRBV5-1|TRBJ1-1|many
CASSTNSFMNTEAFF
TGCGCCAGCAGCACAAACAGCTTCATGAACACTGAAGCTTTCTTT
>.|TRBV20-1|TRBJ2-5|many
CSARDWGLPQETQYF
TGCAGTGCTAGAGACTGGGGACTCCCTCAAGAGACCCAGTACTTC
>.|TRBV20-1|TRBJ1-2|many
CSARVLGGYTF
TGCAGTGCTAGGGTCCTAGGTGGCTACACCTTC
>.|TRBV12-3/TRBV12-4|TRBJ2-6|.
CASSLGGAPGVNVLTF
TGTGCCAGCAGTTTAGGGGGGGCGCCTGGTGTCAACGTCCTGACTTTC
>.|TRBV24-1|TRBJ2-2|many
CATSDLSPLGELFF
TGTGCCACCAGTGACCTATCCCCTCTCGGGGAGCTGTTTTTT
>.|TRBV5-5|TRBJ2-2|many
CASSLTPTGELFF
TGTGCCAGCAGCTTGACCCCCACCGGGGAGCTGTTTTTT
>.|TRBV20-1|TRBJ2-7|many
CSARGNSYEQYF
TGCAGTGCTAGGGGTAATTCCTACGAGCAGTACTTC
>.|TRBV5-1|TRBJ2-5|many
CASSLGPLGGAQETQYF
TGCGCCAGCAGCTTGGGACCCCTCGGTGGGGCGCAAGAGACCCAGTACTTC
>TRBD1|TRBV29-1|TRBJ1-1|many
CSVLTGGYTEAFF
TGCAGCGTTTTGACAGGGGGGTACACTGAAGCTTTCTTT
>.|TRBV14|TRBJ2-1|many
CASSQDGLYNEQFF
TGTGCCAGCAGCCAAGACGGGCTGTACAATGAGCAGTTCTTC
>.|TRBV29-1|TRBJ2-7|many
CSVGPDRGFPGEQYF
TGCAGCGTTGGCCCAGATAGGGGTTTTCCGGGCGAGCAGTACTTC
>.|TRBV5-6|TRBJ2-4|many
CASSKEFRGAKNIQYF
TGTGCCAGCTCCAAAGAGTTCAGAGGGGCCAAAAACATTCAGTACTTC
>TRBD2|TRBV5-1|TRBJ2-1|many
CASSLATSGRANEQFF
TGCGCCAGCAGCTTGGCGACTAGCGGGAGGGCCAATGAGCAGTTCTTC
>.|TRBV3-1|TRBJ1-2|many
CASSQVGGAHTF
TGTGCCAGCAGCCAAGTTGGCGGAGCCCACACCTTC
>TRBD2|TRBV7-3|TRBJ2-1|many
CASSLRLALGNEQFF
TGTGCCAGCAGCCTTCGACTAGCCCTGGGTAATGAGCAGTTCTTC
>TRBD2|TRBV5-1|TRBJ2-1|many
CASSFTFRLAGRDEQFF
TGCGCCAGCAGCTTTACCTTCCGGCTAGCGGGTAGGGATGAGCAGTTCTTC
>.|TRBV20-1|TRBJ2-5|many
CSARNGEETQYF
TGCAGTGCTAGGAACGGGGAAGAGACCCAGTACTTC
>TRBD2|TRBV20-1|TRBJ2-3|many
CSARGVTSGYCTDTQYF
TGCAGTGCTAGGGGGGTTACTAGCGGTTACTGCACAGATACGCAGTATTTT